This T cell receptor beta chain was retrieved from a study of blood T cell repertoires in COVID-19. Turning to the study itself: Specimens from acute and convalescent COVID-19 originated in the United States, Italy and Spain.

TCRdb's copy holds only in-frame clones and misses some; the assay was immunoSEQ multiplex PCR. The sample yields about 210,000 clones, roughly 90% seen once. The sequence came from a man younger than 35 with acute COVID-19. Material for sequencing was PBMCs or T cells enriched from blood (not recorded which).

Here the CDR3 reads CASSLGGDSYEQYF. The CDR3 nucleotides are TGTGCCAGCAGCTTGGGGGGGGACTCCTACGAGCAGTACTTC. V is TRBV9 and J is TRBJ2-7; 7 bases match TRBD2. After removal of 4 bases from V and 0 bases from J, the junction contained 4 bases not matched to a gene. CDR1 is SGDLS, CDR2 YYNGEE, per germline. The CDR3 extends over 14 amino acids.